This T cell receptor (beta chain) was recovered during a study of blood T cell repertoires in COVID-19 (dated by TCRdb to 2019 to 2021). At the level of the whole study: The collaborator samples originated in the United States, Italy and Spain and spanned the acute and convalescent phases of COVID-19. HLA class I and class II types, where available, came from metadata supplied by the sample provider rather than from assay-based typing. The prospective study material was composed of cDNA or gDNA derived from T cells, B-cell-depleted T cells, or PBMCs. A freely available public database, intended as a resource for researchers studying the immune response to SARS-CoV-2, is where the repertoires were released. The sample metadata nearly always contained a de-identified subject ID, COVID-19 status, age in years and sex. Subjects who had been exposed to COVID-19, were actively infected with it, or had recovered from it provided the deeply sampled blood TCRbeta repertoires that made up the dataset. The samples were drawn from two sources: the first 160 participants of the ongoing ImmuneRACE study, and 1,254 subjects contributed by 6 global collaborators.

Findings and caveats that apply to the study as a whole: The quantity of clinical and demographic metadata differed by source and by participant and was supplied without curation.

Each collaborating institution followed its own protocols to collect whole blood in K2EDTA tubes. For TCRbeta analysis, collaborators shipped samples in one of three forms: frozen whole blood, isolated PBMCs, or DNA extracted from either of those sample types. CDR1 and CDR2, looked up from the germline V gene, are MDHEN and SYDVKM. Trimming accounts for 2 bases at V and 6 bases at J, while the number of junction bases matched to no gene is 16. The CDR3 measures 19 amino acids from cysteine to phenylalanine. Of the read, only the CDR3 DNA is kept; its 57 bases are in frame from base 1. Comment on this clone: It has no known antigen specificity. No much larger clonotype is one base removed from it; base qualities were not supplied.

The immunoSEQ Assay, a bias-controlled multiplex PCR, was used to amplify TCRbeta CDR3 regions from genomic DNA. The source study handled its data this way. The number of nucleated cells in each sample was estimated from the amplification of reference gene primers within the assay. To quantify the absolute abundance of each unique TCRbeta CDR3 rearrangement, sequence reads were collapsed and filtered. For each sample, productive Simpson clonality was calculated as the square root of Simpson's diversity index over productive rearrangements. Imported from immuneACCESS, the table was reduced by TCRdb to in-frame sequences with V and J called. These copies leave out some clones; in studies compared against another copy, an unresolved V gene accounts for under half, and the cause of the remainder is not known. That table furnishes V, J and clone size, whereas the DNA furnished D and trimming. Recorded for this sample are a few hundred thousand clones; 86% of them occurred a single time. The ten largest clonotypes hold about 5.9% of the sample.

The sample taken for sequencing was peripheral blood. This sequence uses TRBV28 and TRBJ2-3, with 11 junctional bases fitting TRBD2. This clonotype was sampled from a man between 60 and 75 years old with acute or convalescent COVID-19. Read as DNA, the sequence is TGTGCCAGCAGTTTAGTAGGGGGGGCGACTAGCGGGATACGGGATACGCAGTATTTT. Its protein is CASSLVGGATSGIRDTQYF.